The 25 T cell receptor beta chains below come from one sample, sequenced in a study of T cells after yellow fever vaccination. TCRdb reprocessed the 5' RACE reads with MiXCR, giving one entry per CDR3 protein. The sample holds 150,000 to 200,000 distinct CDR3 sequences, 8% to 13% seen once. Sequencing used CD8+ T cells sorted from PBMCs, obtained 15 days after the yellow fever booster vaccination. The receptors stem from a man between 18 and 35 years old who received the YFV17D yellow fever vaccine.

This chain joins TRBV24-1 and TRBJ1-1; 7 bases align to TRBD1. CDR1 and CDR2 from the germline V gene are KGHDR and SFDVKD. The CDR3 has 12 residues. The junction had 2 bases not matched to a gene; V was cut back by 4 bases and J by 7 bases. For the CDR3, the DNA is TGTGCCACCAGTGACCCAGGGGGTGAAGCTTTCTTT. It codes for CATSDPGGEAFF.

This clonotype came up a few times. The J gene is TRBJ2-5, the V gene TRBV5-1, with TRBD2 matching over 12 bases. The CDR3 contains 16 residues. J was trimmed by 2 bases and V by 3 bases; bases with no gene match: 5. Germline CDR1 reads SGHRS; CDR2 reads YFSETQ. The CDR3 DNA is TGCGCCAGCAGCTGGACTAGCGGGGCCCCACAAGAGACCCAGTACTTC. Amino acid sequence: CASSWTSGAPQETQYF.

This clonotype has more than one count but fewer than ten. J is TRBJ2-5 and V is TRBV20-1; TRBD2 matches 11 bases. CDR1 and CDR2 from the germline V gene are DFQATT and SNEGSKA (reference sequence). The length of the CDR3 is 15 residues. The ends lost 5 bases at V and 1 base at J; junction bases unmatched: 6. CDR3 loop: CSAQFSGGAQETQYF. The DNA of the CDR3 is TGCAGTGCTCAATTTAGCGGGGGGGCCCAAGAGACCCAGTACTTC.

This rearrangement joins TRBV4-3 to TRBJ1-2; no clear D gene. The CDR3 runs 13 residues. V was trimmed by 1 base and J by 4 bases, leaving 7 bases between them. Germline-derived CDR1 and CDR2 are LGHNA and YSLEER. This chain's CDR3 is CASSQGFLYGYTF. In DNA form, the CDR3 reads TGCGCCAGCAGCCAAGGATTTCTCTATGGCTACACCTTC.

This clonotype was found a few times. The chain employs TRBV19 and TRBJ1-2; tentatively, D is TRBD1 (5 bases). Deletions cut 7 bases from V and 5 bases from J, with 14 bases between. CDR3 length equals 13 residues. Germline-derived CDR1 and CDR2 are LNHDA and SQIVND (reference sequence). As DNA, the CDR3 is TGTGCCAGTACTGCAGGGTTTCGGTATGGCTACACCTTC. Its translation: CASTAGFRYGYTF.

The table lists this clonotype with a few counts. The V gene is TRBV4-1, the J gene TRBJ1-1; D is undetermined. The CDR3 has 14 residues. V shed 1 base and J shed 4 bases, with 10 bases lying between them. In germline, CDR1 is MGHRA, CDR2 YSYEKL. CDR3 residues: CASSQGLWGTEAFF. CDR3 nucleotide sequence: TGCGCCAGCAGCCAAGGCCTCTGGGGCACTGAAGCTTTCTTT.

V and J are TRBV5-6 and TRBJ2-7; D is perhaps TRBD1 (6 bases). Germline V gives CDR1 SGHDT, CDR2 YYEEEE. Between the trimmed V and J ends, which lost 4 bases and 6 bases, there was a span of 17 bases. The CDR3 spans 14 residues. The CDR3 DNA reads TGTGCCAGCAGCAGCTTAGGGACACGCACCGAGCAGTACGTC. This encodes CASSSLGTRTEQYV.

The chain links TRBV15 to TRBJ1-1; D unresolved. The CDR3 totals 14 residues. CDR1 and CDR2 from the germline V gene are LNHNV and YYDKDF (reference sequence). V gave up 3 bases and J gave up 0 bases, with 8 bases separating them. The CDR3 here is CATSSGAVNTEAFF. CDR3 DNA sequence: TGTGCCACCAGCAGCGGAGCGGTGAACACTGAAGCTTTCTTT.

The rearrangement links TRBV11-2 to TRBJ2-5, with unresolved D. Trimming left V 2 bases short and J 1 base short, with 8 bases between. This CDR3 region has 14 residues. Germline lookup yields CDR1 SGHAT and CDR2 FQNNGV. As DNA, the CDR3 is TGTGCCAGCAGCTTAACTTTTGGCCAAGAGACCCAGTACTTC. Translation gives CASSLTFGQETQYF.

The V gene is TRBV5-1, the J gene TRBJ2-5; 7 bases fit TRBD2. Germline values: CDR1 SGHRS, CDR2 YFSETQ. Trimming removed 2 bases from V and 5 bases from J; junction bases left unmatched: 6. This CDR3 region has 14 residues. CDR3 sequence: CASSLLGGRETQYF. The CDR3 DNA follows: TGCGCCAGCAGCTTATTGGGAGGGCGGGAGACCCAGTACTTC.

The chain links TRBV27 to TRBJ2-7, with TRBD1 matching 7 bases. This CDR3 is 14 amino acids long. CDR1 is MNHEY and CDR2 is SMNVEV in the germline V gene (reference sequence). Trimming cost V 1 base and J 4 bases; bases outside gene matches: 4. CDR3 residues: CASSLYRGSYEQYF. In DNA, the CDR3 is TGTGCCAGCAGTTTATACAGGGGATCGTACGAGCAGTACTTC.

The rearrangement links TRBV20-1 to TRBJ2-7, with a possible D match to TRBD2 (5 bases). Deletions cut 5 bases from V and 4 bases from J, with 9 bases between. The CDR3 extends over 11 amino acids. CDR1 is DFQATT and CDR2 is SNEGSKA in the germline V gene (reference sequence). The CDR3 region has the DNA TGCAGTGCTCGGACGGGGTACGAGCAGTACGTC. Translating gives CSARTGYEQYV.

V is TRBV6-5 and J is TRBJ2-7; D remains ambiguous. The CDR3 is 13 amino acids. The V end lost 5 bases, the J end lost 0 bases, and 8 bases lay between the germline ends. The germline CDR1 and CDR2 sequences are MNHEY and SVGAGI. CDR3: CASSRSYSYEQYF. The CDR3 bases are TGTGCCAGCAGTAGAAGTTACTCCTACGAGCAGTACTTC.

In this sample, this clonotype turned up a few times. The chain recombines TRBV14 with TRBJ1-3; D unclear. Deletions cut 1 base from V and 4 bases from J, with 14 bases between. This CDR3 is 16 amino acids long. Germline assignment: CDR1 SGHDN and CDR2 FVKESK. The CDR3 DNA reads as TGTGCCAGCAGCCAAGTAGCCGCCACGGACGGAAACACCATATATTTT. It translates to CASSQVAATDGNTIYF. The full variable domain, rest sourced from reference TRBV14 and TRBJ1-3, is EAGVTQFPSHSVIEKGQTVTLRCDPISGHDNLYWYRRVMGKEIKFLLHFVKESKQDESGMPNNRFLAERTGGTYSTLKVQPAELEDSGVYFCASSQVAATDGNTIYFGEGSWLTVV.

The V call is TRBV3-1, the J call TRBJ1-6, with TRBD1 as a possible D gene (5 bases). The CDR3 is 17 amino acids. Germline V CDR1 and CDR2: LGHDT, YNNKEL (reference sequence). The V end lost 1 base, the J end lost 7 bases, and 17 bases lay between the germline ends. The CDR3 reads CASSQVGGGSWNSPLHF. The CDR3 DNA follows: TGTGCCAGCAGCCAAGTGGGGGGTGGCAGTTGGAATTCACCCCTCCACTTT.

The CDR3 reads CASSPLGQEEAFF. The CDR3, as DNA: TGTGCCAGCAGTCCACTAGGACAGGAGGAAGCTTTCTTT. The V and J genes are TRBV12-3 or TRBV12-4 and TRBJ1-1, with TRBD1 matching 7 bases. V was clipped by 5 bases and J by 8 bases; unmatched bases: 8. The CDR3 consists of 13 residues.

The genes are TRBV20-1 and TRBJ1-6; D is possibly TRBD1 (6 bases). Germline lookup yields CDR1 DFQATT and CDR2 SNEGSKA (reference sequence). Trimming pared 7 bases from V and 3 bases from J, leaving 13 bases between. CDR3 size: 14 residues. The CDR3 nucleotides read TGCAGTGTTGACCAGGGGAACTATAATTCACCCCTCCACTTT. Translation: CSVDQGNYNSPLHF.

The chain joins TRBV7-8 to TRBJ2-7; no definite D call. V was shortened by 1 base and J by 4 bases, with 8 bases between the two germline ends. This CDR3 region has 13 residues. Per germline, CDR1 SGHVS and CDR2 FQNEAQ. The CDR3 loop is CASSLEISYEQYF. In nucleotides, the CDR3 is TGTGCCAGCAGCTTAGAGATCTCGTACGAGCAGTACTTC.

This clonotype has more than one count but fewer than ten. The CDR3 reads CASSPLRGHGYEQYV. The CDR3, as DNA: TGTGCCAGCAGTCCACTCCGGGGACACGGCTACGAGCAGTACGTC. The rearrangement links TRBV6-1 to TRBJ2-7; D perhaps matches TRBD1 (6 bases). Trimming pared 5 bases from V and 3 bases from J, leaving 17 bases between. This CDR3 spans 15 amino acids. Germline values: CDR1 MNHNS, CDR2 SASEGT.

This clonotype turned up a few times. This rearrangement joins TRBV7-2 to TRBJ2-1; 9 bases match TRBD2. CDR3 size: 16 residues. Germline V gene sequence: CDR1 SGHTA, CDR2 FQGNSA. Losses at the gene ends were 1 base for V and 5 bases for J; bases not matched to a gene: 6. For the CDR3, the DNA is TGTGCCAGCAGCTTAGTCGCGGGGGGGCAAGACAATGAGCAGTTCTTC. Translation gives CASSLVAGGQDNEQFF.

J is TRBJ2-2 and V is TRBV28, with D possibly TRBD1 on 6 matching bases. The V end was cut by 4 bases, the J end by 2 bases, with 11 bases between. The CDR3 spans 15 residues. Germline V CDR1 and CDR2: MDHEN, SYDVKM. The CDR3 coding sequence is TGTGCCAGCAGTTGGGGGACAACCAACACCGGGGAGCTGTTTTTT. Amino acid sequence: CASSWGTTNTGELFF.

The rearrangement uses TRBV3-1 and TRBJ2-3; 8 positions agree with TRBD2. The CDR3 consists of 16 residues. From germline, CDR1 is LGHDT and CDR2 YNNKEL (reference sequence). Trimming cost V 4 bases and J 5 bases; bases outside gene matches: 11. CDR3 protein: CASSPRASGYRDTQYF. The CDR3 DNA reads as TGTGCCAGCAGCCCCCGGGCTAGCGGGTACCGAGATACGCAGTATTTT.

The chain recombines TRBV7-9 with TRBJ2-5; D is unresolved. Deletions cut 6 bases from V and 7 bases from J, with 9 bases between. The CDR3 totals 11 residues. CDR1 SEHNR and CDR2 FQNEAQ come from the germline V gene (reference sequence). For the CDR3, the DNA is TGTGCCAGCAGACGAAGAGGGACCCAGTACTTC. Translating gives CASRRRGTQYF.

This chain uses TRBV15 with TRBJ2-5, with 8 bases matching TRBD2. This CDR3 is 15 amino acids long. Per the germline V gene, CDR1 is LNHNV and CDR2 is YYDKDF (reference sequence). The J segment lost 2 bases and the V segment lost 1 base, leaving 3 bases of the junction unmatched. DNA of the CDR3: TGTGCCACCAGCAGAGGGGCGGGGGGTCAAGAGACCCAGTACTTC. Translation: CATSRGAGGQETQYF. Variable domain in full (rest from reference TRBV15 and TRBJ2-5): DAMVIQNPRYQVTQFGKPVTLSCSQTLNHNVMYWYQQKSSQAPKLLFHYYDKDFNNEADTPDNFQSRRPNTSFCFLDIRSPGLGDTAMYLCATSRGAGGQETQYFGPGTRLLVL.

DNA for the CDR3: TGCAGTGCTAGAGGCCCTCCCTCGGAGACCCAGTACTTC. Its translation: CSARGPPSETQYF. The V call is TRBV20-1, the J call TRBJ2-5; D is undetermined. This CDR3 has 13 amino acids. Looked up from germline, CDR1 is DFQATT and CDR2 is SNEGSKA (reference sequence). V lost 1 base and J 5 bases, leaving 11 bases between the germline ends.